The 27 T cell receptor beta chains below all came from one sample that was sequenced in a study of glioma-infiltrating T cells. TCR alpha and beta CDR3 regions were amplified from RNA using iRepertoire nested multiplex PCR. One entry per CDR3 protein, called by TCRdb with MiXCR from the multiplex PCR reads. The repertoire holds fewer than 250,000 distinct CDR3 sequences, with over 25% as singletons. Sequenced: glioma tissue, nonneoplastic brain tissue, or PBMCs (not recorded which). Receptors originate from a human donor with low-grade glioma or glioblastoma, undergoing nonglioma brain surgery, or in good health (not recorded which).

The chain combines TRBV26 with TRBJ2-1; the table gives TRBD2 as D, unverified against the DNA. TRBV26 is a known pseudogene. There are 15 residues in the CDR3. The CDR3 reads CASIETGTRNNEKLF. CDR3 in DNA: TGTGCCAGCATTGAGACCGGGACTAGGAACAATGAGAAGTTATTC.

In this sample, this clonotype turned up many times. The rearrangement uses TRBV6-1 and TRBJ2-3; D unclear. CDR1 and CDR2 from the germline V gene are MNHNS and SASEGT. The CDR3 has 15 amino acids. Trimming stripped 7 bases from V and 3 bases from J, with 17 bases between. The CDR3 DNA is TGTGCCAGCACCCTGGTCGGCCCCTCGACAGATACGCAGTATTTT. Protein: CASTLVGPSTDTQYF.

This clonotype occurred many times. This chain links TRBV15 with TRBJ2-1; tentatively, D is TRBD2 (6 bases). The CDR3 totals 14 residues. Deletions cut 7 bases from V and 7 bases from J, with 17 bases between. Germline lookup yields CDR1 LNHNV and CDR2 YYDKDF (reference sequence). The CDR3 DNA reads TGTGCCACCAAAACGGGGGACTCAGCAAATGAGCAGTTCTTC. Translated: CATKTGDSANEQFF.

This chain uses TRBV10-3 with TRBJ1-1; 7 nucleotides align to TRBD1. V lost 4 bases and J lost 0; bases outside the gene matches: 8. Germline CDR1 ENHRY, CDR2 SYGVKD. This CDR3 is 16 amino acids long. The CDR3 nucleotides are TGTGCCATCAGTGGCGACAGGGTGTCATTGAACACTGAAGCTTTCTTT. Translation: CAISGDRVSLNTEAFF.

The gene calls are TRBV4-1 and TRBJ2-7; TRBD1 matches 8 bases. The V and J ends lost 0 bases and 6 bases, in that order; junction bases with no gene match: 10. This CDR3 contains 16 residues. Germline V gene lookup returns CDR1 MGHRA and CDR2 YSYEKL. CDR3 sequence: CASSQEAGGYPTEQYF. CDR3 DNA sequence: TGCGCCAGCAGCCAAGAGGCAGGGGGCTACCCCACCGAGCAGTACTTC.

With respect to this clonotype: Given a much more abundant clone one base away, this may be a read error. This chain connects TRBV7-2 to TRBJ1-3; D is ambiguous. The CDR3 covers 16 residues. Germline V CDR1 and CDR2: SGHTA, FQGNSA. V was clipped by 2 bases and J by 1 base, with 12 bases between them. The CDR3 DNA sequence: TGTGCCAGCAGCTTAATTTCTTGGGCTTCTGGAAACACCATATATTTT. Its protein is CASSLISWASGNTIYF.

Notes on this clonotype: This may come from a read error, since a much larger clone is one base off. The chain is built from TRBV7-2 and TRBJ2-7, with TRBD2 identical over 7 bases. The CDR3 extends over 14 amino acids. Losses at the gene ends were 2 bases for V and 6 bases for J; bases not matched to a gene: 7. CDR1 is SGHTA and CDR2 is FQGNSA in the germline V gene. The chain's CDR3 is CASSLYGGTGEQYF. The CDR3 bases are TGTGCCAGCAGCTTATACGGGGGGACGGGCGAGCAGTACTTC.

The sample holds many counts of this clonotype. The rearrangement uses TRBV5-1 and TRBJ2-3; 8 bases are a match to TRBD1. CDR1 is SGHRS, CDR2 YFSETQ, per germline. With 2 bases clipped from V and 3 bases from J, the junction kept 2 bases outside the gene matches. The CDR3 covers 14 residues. For the CDR3, the DNA is TGCGCCAGCAGCTTCGGACAGGGAACAGATACGCAGTATTTT. Translated, it gives CASSFGQGTDTQYF. Together with reference TRBV5-1 and TRBJ2-3, the CDR3 gives the full variable domain: KAGVTQTPRYLIKTRGQQVTLSCSPISGHRSVSWYQQTPGQGLQFLFEYFSETQRNKGNFPGRFSGRQFSNSRSEMNVSTLELGDSALYLCASSFGQGTDTQYFGPGTRLTVL.

The V gene is TRBV5-5, the J gene TRBJ2-7; a weak D match, TRBD2 (5 bases). CDR3 length equals 12 residues. V lost 4 bases and J 7 bases, leaving 12 bases between the germline ends. CDR1 and CDR2 (germline): SGHKS, YYEKEE (reference sequence). The CDR3 here is CASSDTRVEQYF. Written as DNA, the CDR3 is TGTGCCAGCAGCGATACTAGAGTTGAGCAGTACTTC.

This clonotype has a count of ten or more. This chain's CDR3 is CSARSGINNSPLHF. CDR3 sequence (DNA): TGCAGTGCTAGGTCCGGGATAAATAATTCACCCCTCCACTTT. This chain uses TRBV20-1 with TRBJ1-6; no definite D call. The CDR3 runs to 14 residues. The ends were cut back, 3 bases at V and 5 bases at J, with 11 bases in the middle. Germline-derived CDR1 and CDR2 are DFQATT and SNEGSKA (reference sequence).

This chain links TRBV14 with TRBJ1-5; D is uncertain. CDR1 and CDR2 (germline): SGHDN, FVKESK. The CDR3 extends over 13 amino acids. With 1 base removed from V and 8 bases from J, the gap between germline ends came to 9 bases. CDR3 sequence: CASSQGGYKPQHF. The CDR3 DNA follows: TGTGCCAGCAGCCAAGGAGGTTACAAGCCCCAGCATTTT.

In its sample, this clonotype was seen a few times. As DNA, the CDR3 is TGTGCCAGCAGTCTAGGGACTAGCGACTACGAGCAGTACTTC. Translation gives CASSLGTSDYEQYF. The rearrangement uses TRBV12-3 or TRBV12-4 and TRBJ2-7, with 10 bases identical to TRBD2. The CDR3 is 14 residues long. The V gene end was trimmed by 5 bases and the J gene end by 3 bases; junction bases not matched to a gene: 4.

The genes are TRBV29-1 and TRBJ1-1; 8 bases fit TRBD1. The CDR3 extends over 17 amino acids. Trimming cost V 6 bases and J 1 base; bases outside gene matches: 16. CDR1 is SQVTM and CDR2 is ANQGSEA in the germline V gene. The CDR3 loop reads CSVQGFPGGRQNTEAFF. CDR3 in DNA: TGCAGCGTCCAAGGGTTCCCAGGGGGCCGTCAGAACACTGAAGCTTTCTTT.

Many counts were recorded for this clonotype. The chain employs TRBV20-1 and TRBJ2-3; TRBD2 aligns across 12 bases. The CDR3 extends over 18 amino acids. Trimming removed 2 bases from V and 0 bases from J; junction bases left unmatched: 9. Germline CDR1 DFQATT, CDR2 SNEGSKA (reference sequence). The CDR3 DNA reads TGCAGTGCTAGAACTACTAGCGGGAGGACCTTAAGCACAGATACGCAGTATTTT. It codes for CSARTTSGRTLSTDTQYF.

This chain uses TRBV7-8 with TRBJ1-3; TRBD1 might be the D (6 bases). Germline V gives CDR1 SGHVS, CDR2 FQNEAQ. The CDR3 has 17 amino acids. The ends were cut back, 2 bases at V and 4 bases at J, with 18 bases in the middle. In nucleotides, the CDR3 is TGTGCCAGCAGCTTAACCCTCGGGCAGGGGACGGGAAACACCATATATTTT. Amino acids: CASSLTLGQGTGNTIYF. Complete variable domain (other parts from reference TRBV7-8 and TRBJ1-3): GAGVSQSPRYKVAKRGQDVALRCDPISGHVSLFWYQQALGQGPEFLTYFQNEAQLDKSGLPSDRFFAERPEGSVSTLKIQRTQQEDSAVYLCASSLTLGQGTGNTIYFGEGSWLTVV.

About this clonotype itself: One end of the junction fails to match germline, which may point to a read error. This chain joins TRBV4-1 and TRBJ2-3, with D possibly matching TRBD1 (6 bases). The length of the CDR3 is 15 residues. The germline V gene has CDR1 MGHRA and CDR2 YSYEKL. The CDR3 nucleotides are TGCGCCAGCAGCCAAGGGACAGTGAGCACAGATAAGCAGTATTTT. It codes for CASSQGTVSTDKQYF.

To note about this clonotype: Possible read error: a much larger clone is one base away. The CDR3 sequence is CASTVPGRPGRGTQYF. The CDR3 coding sequence is TGTGCCAGCACGGTACCGGGACGGCCAGGGAGAGGGACCCAGTACTTC. This chain joins TRBV28 and TRBJ2-5, with D possibly called TRBD1 or TRBD2 (5 bases each). V was shortened by 7 bases and J by 7 bases, with 25 bases between the two germline ends. The CDR3 has 16 amino acids. Per the germline V gene, CDR1 is MDHEN and CDR2 is SYDVKM.

This clonotype was seen many times. The gene calls are TRBV29-1 and TRBJ1-5; D call uncertain. The CDR3 runs to 12 residues. V lost 4 bases and J 3 bases, leaving 7 bases between the germline ends. Germline lookup yields CDR1 SQVTM and CDR2 ANQGSEA. CDR3 nucleotide sequence: TGCAGCGTTGGCGTCCACAATCAGCCCCAGCATTTT. This codes for CSVGVHNQPQHF.

This clonotype was recorded at least ten times. The chain couples TRBV4-1 to TRBJ1-1; D is possibly TRBD1 (6 bases). This CDR3 spans 14 amino acids. The V gene's germline CDR1 is MGHRA and CDR2 YSYEKL. Between the trimmed V and J ends, which lost 0 bases and 4 bases, there was a span of 9 bases. CDR3 in DNA: TGCGCCAGCAGCCAAGATGAGGGGGGCACTGAAGCTTTCTTT. Translation gives CASSQDEGGTEAFF.

This clonotype was seen at least ten times. V gene TRBV6-4 combines with J gene TRBJ2-6; D is undetermined. Trimming removed 8 bases at V and 4 bases at J, with 12 bases between. Germline CDR1 MRHNA, CDR2 SNTAGT. The CDR3 spans 14 residues. CDR3 sequence (DNA): TGTGCCAGCTCACGAGTCGGCGGGGCCAACGTCCTGACTTTC. Translation: CASSRVGGANVLTF.

The chain employs TRBV13 and TRBJ2-6; TRBD1 agrees at 8 bases. The junction had 3 bases not matched to a gene; V was cut back by 2 bases and J by 3 bases. Germline CDR1 and CDR2: PRHDT and FYEKMQ (reference sequence). The CDR3 totals 16 residues. CDR3 region: CASSLQGARGANVLTF. In nucleotides, the CDR3 is TGTGCCAGCAGCTTACAGGGGGCGCGTGGGGCCAACGTCCTGACTTTC.

Comments on this clonotype: One end of the junction does not line up with germline, which may come from a read error. The gene calls are TRBV4-2 and TRBJ2-3; 8 bases are shared with TRBD2. There are 16 residues in the CDR3. From germline, CDR1 is LGHNA and CDR2 YNFKEQ. As DNA, the CDR3 is TGTGCCAGAAGCCCGTCAGCGGGAGAGCCCACAGATACGCAGTATTTT. As protein: CARSPSAGEPTDTQYF.

This clonotype has only a few counts. This sequence joins TRBV12-3 or TRBV12-4 and TRBJ2-1; 11 bases map to TRBD2. V trimming: 7 bases; J trimming: 8 bases; junction bases outside the gene matches: 10. CDR3 size: 15 residues. CDR3 sequence (DNA): TGTGCCAGCACGGTACTAGCGGGAGCCCTTGATGAGCAGTTCTTC. Translated: CASTVLAGALDEQFF.

This clonotype has only a few counts. The gene calls are TRBV29-1 and TRBJ2-1; D might be TRBD2 (6 bases). CDR3 size: 14 residues. Germline V lookup: CDR1 SQVTM, CDR2 ANQGSEA. V gave up 7 bases and J gave up 0 bases, with 13 bases separating them. The CDR3, as DNA: TGCAGCGCCCTCGGGGGAAGCTCCTACAATGAGCAGTTCTTC. It translates to CSALGGSSYNEQFF.

Only one count was recorded for this clonotype. The CDR3, as DNA: TGTGCCAGCAGCCCCCTCGGAAGCAGCGCAGATACGCAGTATTTT. The encoded protein is CASSPLGSSADTQYF. The chain couples TRBV7-6 to TRBJ2-3; D is unresolved. V lost 5 bases and J 4 bases, leaving 16 bases between the germline ends. The CDR3 loop spans 15 amino acids. Germline values: CDR1 SGHVS, CDR2 FNYEAQ. The entire variable domain, with the rest obtained from reference TRBV7-6 and TRBJ2-3, is as follows: GAGVSQSPRYKVTKRGQDVALRCDPISGHVSLYWYRQALGQGPEFLTYFNYEAQQDKSGLPNDRFSAERPEGSISTLTIQRTEQRDSAMYRCASSPLGSSADTQYFGPGTRLTVL.

This clonotype was observed many times. The chain combines TRBV5-4 with TRBJ1-2; no definite D call. With 1 base removed from V and 1 base from J, the gap between germline ends came to 8 bases. The length of the CDR3 is 14 residues. CDR1 is SGHNT, CDR2 YYREEE, per germline (reference sequence). This CDR3 reads CASSLQEVNYGYTF. CDR3 nucleotides: TGTGCCAGCAGCTTGCAAGAGGTTAACTATGGCTACACCTTC. The full variable domain, with the rest looked up from reference TRBV5-4 and TRBJ1-2, is ETGVTQSPTHLIKTRGQQVTLRCSSQSGHNTVSWYQQALGQGPQFIFQYYREEENGRGNFPPRFSGLQFPNYSSELNVNALELDDSALYLCASSLQEVNYGYTFGSGTRLTVV.

About this clonotype itself: A much larger clone differs by one base, so this may be a read error. This chain connects TRBV28 to TRBJ2-1, with D perhaps TRBD2 (6 bases). Germline CDR1 and CDR2: MDHEN and SYDVKM. The CDR3 sequence is 12 residues long. As DNA, the CDR3 is TGTGCCAGCAGTTTTAGCGGAAATGAGCAGTTATTC. Translation gives CASSFSGNEQLF.